Listed below are T cell receptor beta chains from one sample, sequenced in a study of Tregs in tolerant kidney transplant recipients. Profiling relied on immunoSEQ multiplex PCR, and the TCRdb table lists in-frame clones only, not all of them. Of 55,000 to 70,000 clones in the sample, roughly 88% are singletons; the top ten hold 2.1%. Material: Tregs from blood, obtained before the transplant. The source is a human donor who received a combined kidney and bone marrow transplant. The CDR3 runs from the conserved cysteine through the conserved F or W. A D gene is named only where the DNA matches it firmly.

V | D | CDR3
TRBV7-9 | NA | CASSHPFGAANTEAFF
TRBV5-1 | NA | CASSLGGVGTKYEQYF
TRBV6-5 | NA | CASSWGDEQYF
TRBV10-3 | TRBD1 | CATIRDRGTMNTEAFF
TRBV6-5 | NA | CASSLSKYEQYF
TRBV23-1 | NA | CASSQSPDCSIPYNSPLHF
TRBV7-2 | NA | CASSLGKGEQFF
TRBV7-5 | NA | CVRSLVSGERRHEQYF
TRBV7-9 | NA | CASSRFSGQETQYF
TRBV19 | NA | CASSTSAPNTGELFF
TRBV18 | NA | CASSPVGYEQYF
TRBV6-1 | NA | CASTVAWRRPYEQYF
TRBV13 | TRBD1 | CASSLGFSWGQGSGEQYF
TRBV5-1 | NA | CASSSLAEETQYF
TRBV18 | NA | CASSPAIVGGGTSRTGELFF
TRBV6-5 | NA | CASSLQGVRSPLHF
TRBV2 | NA | CASSDNGPTQYF
TRBV7-9 | NA | CASSLERDDTQYF
TRBV19 | TRBD2 | CASSRVGLAGGPSYEQYF
TRBV5-6 | NA | CASSLGGGPYNEQFF
TRBV7-9 | TRBD1 | CASRDAGGPGGTEAFF